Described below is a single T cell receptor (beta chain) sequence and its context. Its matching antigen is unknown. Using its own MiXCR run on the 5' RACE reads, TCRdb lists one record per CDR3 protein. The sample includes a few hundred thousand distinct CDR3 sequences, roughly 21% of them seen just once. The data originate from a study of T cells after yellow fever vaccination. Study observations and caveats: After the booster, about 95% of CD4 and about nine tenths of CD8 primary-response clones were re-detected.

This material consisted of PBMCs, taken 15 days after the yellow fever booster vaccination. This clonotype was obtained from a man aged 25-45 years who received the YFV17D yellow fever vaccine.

CDR3 sequence reads: CASSVGDRAYEQYF. CDR3 DNA sequence: TGTGCCAGCAGCGTAGGGGACCGAGCCTACGAGCAGTACTTC. This chain uses TRBV9 with TRBJ2-7; D possibly uses TRBD1 or TRBD2 (5 bases each). CDR3 length equals 14 residues. Looked up from germline, CDR1 is SGDLS and CDR2 is YYNGEE. V lost 0 bases and J 2 bases, leaving 9 bases between the germline ends.